Following are 29 T cell receptor beta chains from one sample sequenced in a study of cytomegalovirus exposure and HLA in healthy donors. In the PCR, 60 Vbeta and 13 Jbeta primers were used. Assay used: immunoSEQ multiplex PCR; TCRdb lists only in-frame clones, some missing. The sample comprises approximately 150,000 clones, almost 85% of which are singletons, and about 3.2% rests with the top ten. The sample comprised PBMCs. The receptors here all came from a man aged 18 to 35 in good health and CMV-seropositive.

The rearrangement uses TRBV28 and TRBJ2-1, with TRBD1 identical over 8 bases. With V trimmed by 5 bases and J by 7 bases, 7 bases remained unmatched. The CDR3 extends over 14 amino acids. Germline CDR1 reads MDHEN; CDR2 reads SYDVKM. CDR3 in amino acids: CASSRDRGVNEQFF. CDR3 sequence (DNA): TGTGCCAGCAGTCGCGACAGGGGAGTGAATGAGCAGTTCTTC. Supplemented by reference TRBV28 and TRBJ2-1, the full variable domain reads DVKVTQSSRYLVKRTGEKVFLECVQDMDHENMFWYRQDPGLGLRLIYFSYDVKMKEKGDIPEGYSVSREKKERFSLILESASTNQTSMYLCASSRDRGVNEQFFGPGTRLTVL.

The J gene is TRBJ2-5, the V gene TRBV13; 7 nucleotides match TRBD1. Per germline, CDR1 PRHDT and CDR2 FYEKMQ (reference sequence). J lost 7 bases, V lost 3 bases, and 14 bases had no gene match. This CDR3 is built from 16 residues. CDR3 region: CASSFAEAGGFGTQYF. DNA of the CDR3: TGTGCCAGCAGCTTTGCGGAGGCAGGGGGATTTGGGACCCAGTACTTC.

The gene calls are TRBV7-2 and TRBJ2-7; D may be TRBD2 (6 bases). The V and J ends lost 4 bases and 3 bases respectively, with 13 bases between them. The germline V gene has CDR1 SGHTA and CDR2 FQGNSA. This CDR3 is built from 14 residues. CDR3 sequence reads: CASSYISGLYEQYF. CDR3 DNA sequence: TGTGCCAGCAGCTACATTAGCGGCCTCTACGAGCAGTACTTC.

The rearrangement joins TRBV5-6 to TRBJ1-2; D is undetermined. Germline lookup yields CDR1 SGHDT and CDR2 YYEEEE. With 0 bases removed from V and 2 bases from J, the gap between germline ends came to 11 bases. The CDR3 length is 15 residues. The CDR3 region is CASSLVRFSNYGYTF. CDR3 nucleotide sequence: TGTGCCAGCAGCTTGGTACGGTTCTCGAACTATGGCTACACCTTC.

This chain connects TRBV6-5 to TRBJ2-7; D is uncertain. The V gene's germline CDR1 is MNHEY and CDR2 SVGAGI. This CDR3 contains 13 residues. In DNA form, the CDR3 reads TGTGTCACATACAGTCAAAGCCCCTACGAGCAGTACTTC. Amino acid sequence: CVTYSQSPYEQYF.

This clone showed up just once. J is TRBJ2-3 and V is TRBV6-5; 9 bases are shared with TRBD2. Germline lookup yields CDR1 MNHEY and CDR2 SVGAGI. This CDR3 is built from 15 residues. V gave up 8 bases and J gave up 2 bases; unmatched junction bases: 8. CDR3: CASSGASGVTDTQYF. The CDR3 DNA is TGTGCCAGCTCTGGGGCTAGCGGGGTCACAGATACGCAGTATTTT.

This clone was counted between two and nine times. V and J are TRBV11-2 and TRBJ2-7, with a tentative D call TRBD2 (5 bases). CDR1 and CDR2 (germline): SGHAT, FQNNGV. CDR3 length: 14 residues. V was pared by 2 bases and J by 0 bases, with 8 bases between. Written as DNA, the CDR3 is TGTGCCAGCAGCTTACTCAGCGGCTCCTACGAGCAGTACTTC. It yields the protein CASSLLSGSYEQYF.

CDR3 nucleotides: TGTGCCTGGAGTGGGACTGCGCCCTACGAGCAGTACTTC. This sequence encodes CAWSGTAPYEQYF. The chain combines TRBV30 with TRBJ2-7; perhaps TRBD2 as D (5 bases). Trimming removed 1 base from V and 2 bases from J, with 9 bases in between. This CDR3 region has 13 residues. Germline V gives CDR1 GTSNPN, CDR2 SVGIG (reference sequence). Drawing the rest from reference TRBV30 and TRBJ2-7, the complete variable domain is SQTIHQWPATLVQPVGSPLSLECTVEGTSNPNLYWYRQAAGRGLQLLFYSVGIGQISSEVPQNLSASRPQDRQFILSSKKLLLSDSGFYLCAWSGTAPYEQYFGPGTRLTVT.

The V call is TRBV27, the J call TRBJ1-4; D gene ambiguous. Trimming cost V 7 bases and J 8 bases, with 5 bases left between them. Germline CDR1 and CDR2: MNHEY and SMNVEV (reference sequence). This CDR3 has 10 residues. The CDR3 reads CASNEEKLFF. For the CDR3, the DNA is TGTGCCAGCAACGAGGAAAAACTGTTTTTT.

The chain employs TRBV19 and TRBJ2-7, with D possibly being TRBD2 (9 bases). The V gene lost 9 bases and the J gene lost 2 bases, with 38 bases spanning the gap. The V gene's germline CDR1 is LNHDA and CDR2 SQIVND (reference sequence). The CDR3 sequence is 21 residues long. CDR3: CARGDRTGVAGAWGRPYEQYF. In nucleotides, the CDR3 is TGTGCCAGGGGGGACAGGACGGGAGTAGCGGGAGCATGGGGAAGGCCCTACGAGCAGTACTTC.

The chain joins TRBV29-1 to TRBJ2-7; 7 bases fit TRBD1. The CDR3 extends over 13 amino acids. Germline loops: CDR1 SQVTM, CDR2 ANQGSEA. The CDR3 reads CSVYGTASYEQYF. DNA for the CDR3: TGCAGTGTCTACGGGACAGCCTCCTACGAGCAGTACTTC.

The chain recombines TRBV6-1 with TRBJ1-3; D not resolved. V was shortened by 4 bases and J by 4 bases, with 17 bases between the two germline ends. CDR1 and CDR2 from the germline V gene are MNHNS and SASEGT. The CDR3 spans 16 residues. CDR3 protein: CASSGYTGDRGNTIYF. The CDR3 DNA sequence: TGTGCCAGCAGTGGGTATACCGGAGATCGAGGAAACACCATATATTTT.

Written as DNA, the CDR3 is TGTGCCAGCAGCTACGGCCAAGAGACCCAGTACTTC. Protein product: CASSYGQETQYF. The V and J genes are TRBV7-9 and TRBJ2-5; D gene unclear. V lost 4 bases and J lost 1, with 4 bases in between. This CDR3 is 12 amino acids long. Per germline, CDR1 SEHNR and CDR2 FQNEAQ (reference sequence).

The chain uses TRBV5-6 and TRBJ1-2; 10 nucleotides align to TRBD1. Per the germline V gene, CDR1 is SGHDT and CDR2 is YYEEEE. V lost 5 bases to trimming and J lost 3 bases; unmatched junction nucleotides: 10. The CDR3 extends over 16 amino acids. CDR3 coding DNA: TGTGCCAGCAGTCAAGGTGGGACAGGGGTTGACTATGGCTACACCTTC. Its translation: CASSQGGTGVDYGYTF.

The genes are TRBV5-1 and TRBJ1-1; perhaps TRBD1 as D (6 bases). Germline CDR1 is SGHRS and CDR2 is YFSETQ. V lost 4 bases, J lost 0 bases, and 16 bases lay in between. CDR3 length: 16 amino acids. The CDR3 region is CASSVGHLEVNTEAFF. CDR3 coding DNA: TGCGCCAGCAGCGTGGGACATTTGGAGGTGAACACTGAAGCTTTCTTT.

This clone was found once. The chain carries TRBV5-1 and TRBJ2-1; 14 positions match TRBD2. V was clipped by 4 bases and J by 7 bases; unmatched bases: 13. CDR1 is SGHRS and CDR2 is YFSETQ in the germline V gene. This CDR3 is built from 18 residues. The CDR3 protein is CASSPLPSGLAGENEQFF. CDR3 in DNA: TGCGCCAGCAGCCCTCTACCCTCGGGACTAGCGGGAGAGAATGAGCAGTTCTTC. Filled out from reference TRBV5-1 and TRBJ2-1, the complete variable domain reads KAGVTQTPRYLIKTRGQQVTLSCSPISGHRSVSWYQQTPGQGLQFLFEYFSETQRNKGNFPGRFSGRQFSNSRSEMNVSTLELGDSALYLCASSPLPSGLAGENEQFFGPGTRLTVL.

The rearrangement uses TRBV28 and TRBJ2-3, with D unclear. There are 13 residues in the CDR3. Germline lookup yields CDR1 MDHEN and CDR2 SYDVKM. Trimming shortened V by 3 bases and J by 3 bases, and 7 bases separated the two germline ends. CDR3: CASSFEETDTQYF. As DNA, the CDR3 is TGTGCCAGCAGTTTCGAGGAGACAGATACGCAGTATTTT.

The rearrangement uses TRBV25-1 and TRBJ2-1; a possible D gene is TRBD2 (6 bases). Germline CDR1 and CDR2: MGHDK and SYGVNS. V lost 4 bases and J lost 7, with 17 bases in between. This CDR3 has 15 amino acids. Here the CDR3 reads CASSVQGLLANEQFF. The CDR3 nucleotides read TGTGCCAGCAGTGTTCAGGGACTTTTGGCGAATGAGCAGTTCTTC. Together with reference TRBV25-1 and TRBJ2-1, the CDR3 gives the full variable domain: EADIYQTPRYLVIGTGKKITLECSQTMGHDKMYWYQQDPGMELHLIHYSYGVNSTEKGDLSSESTVSRIRTEHFPLTLESARPSHTSQYLCASSVQGLLANEQFFGPGTRLTVL.

The chain recombines TRBV11-2 with TRBJ1-1, with D unresolved. The V end was cut by 6 bases, the J end by 4 bases, with 21 bases between. The CDR3 is made up of 16 amino acids. From germline, CDR1 is SGHAT and CDR2 FQNNGV. Written as DNA, the CDR3 is TGTGCCAGCAGTACCCGACGGGAGGGAGCGGTCACTGAAGCTTTCTTT. Translation gives CASSTRREGAVTEAFF.

This chain uses TRBV27 with TRBJ2-7, with a weak D call TRBD2 (5 bases). The CDR3 spans 14 residues. In germline, CDR1 is MNHEY, CDR2 SMNVEV (reference sequence). Trimming shortened V by 8 bases and J by 1 base, and 15 bases separated the two germline ends. Here the CDR3 reads CASSSSRGSYEQYF. DNA of the CDR3: TGTGCCAGCTCCTCTAGTAGAGGGTCCTACGAGCAGTACTTC.

This clone was detected a few times. The chain joins TRBV5-1 to TRBJ1-4; 7 nucleotides align to TRBD1. The CDR3 contains 14 residues. Trimming removed 0 bases from V and 10 bases from J; junction bases left unmatched: 6. Germline V gene data show CDR1 as SGHRS and CDR2 as YFSETQ. Here the CDR3 reads CASSLAAAGGKLFF. The CDR3 DNA reads as TGCGCCAGCAGCTTGGCGGCGGCAGGGGGAAAACTGTTTTTT.

There are a few counts of this clone. The chain uses TRBV19 and TRBJ1-2; a possible D gene is TRBD1 (5 bases). Looked up from germline, CDR1 is LNHDA and CDR2 is SQIVND (reference sequence). CDR3 length equals 14 residues. Trimming stripped 5 bases from V and 4 bases from J, with 14 bases between. The CDR3 is CASSPRGGVYGYTF. The CDR3 DNA reads as TGTGCCAGTAGTCCGCGGGGCGGGGTCTATGGCTACACCTTC.

The chain has TRBV6-1 and TRBJ1-2; 9 bases agree with TRBD1. Germline V gene sequence: CDR1 MNHNS, CDR2 SASEGT. With 6 bases clipped from V and 5 bases from J, the junction kept 10 bases outside the gene matches. The CDR3 consists of 15 residues. CDR3 bases: TGTGCCAGCAGGGAACAGGGGGCTGCCGGGTATGGCTACACCTTC. It is translated as CASREQGAAGYGYTF.

The V gene is TRBV11-1, the J gene TRBJ2-5, with 7 bases aligning to TRBD1. The trim removed 5 bases at V and 1 base at J, leaving 1 base unmatched. This CDR3 has 13 amino acids. Looked up from germline, CDR1 is SGHAT and CDR2 is FQDESV (reference sequence). This chain's CDR3 is CASSNRGQETQYF. The CDR3 bases are TGTGCCAGCAGCAACAGGGGCCAAGAGACCCAGTACTTC.

The chain links TRBV2 to TRBJ1-2; D might be TRBD1 (5 bases). The CDR3 is 14 residues long. The V and J ends lost 8 bases and 5 bases respectively, with 18 bases between them. The V gene's germline CDR1 is SNHLY and CDR2 FYNNEI. CDR3: CASLNGGFRYGYTF. CDR3 sequence (DNA): TGTGCCAGCCTGAACGGGGGGTTTAGGTATGGCTACACCTTC.

The chain recombines TRBV12-5 with TRBJ1-3, with TRBD1 identical over 10 bases. Germline assignment: CDR1 LGHNT and CDR2 FRNRAP. The CDR3 has 16 residues. With 4 bases clipped from V and 2 bases from J, the junction kept 5 bases outside the gene matches. For the CDR3, the DNA is TGTGCTAGTGGTTCGGACAGGGGGTACGCTGGAAACACCATATATTTT. Translated, it gives CASGSDRGYAGNTIYF.

This clone was recorded a few times. This chain uses TRBV27 with TRBJ1-1; D is unresolved. Looked up from germline, CDR1 is MNHEY and CDR2 is SMNVEV (reference sequence). CDR3 length: 12 amino acids. V was cut by 4 bases and J by 8 bases, with 11 bases left in between. The CDR3 reads CASSSPSGEAFF. CDR3 nucleotides: TGTGCCAGCAGTTCTCCCTCAGGAGAAGCTTTCTTT.

This chain connects TRBV28 to TRBJ1-5, with D possibly TRBD1 on 6 matching bases. CDR1 is MDHEN, CDR2 SYDVKM, per germline. The CDR3 spans 18 residues. Trimming removed 7 bases at V and 0 bases at J, with 22 bases between. The CDR3 is CASITTAGADYSNQPQHF. The DNA of the CDR3 is TGTGCCAGCATAACTACGGCAGGGGCCGACTATAGCAATCAGCCCCAGCATTTT.

The chain links TRBV15 to TRBJ1-1; D remains unclear. Germline CDR1 and CDR2: LNHNV and YYDKDF (reference sequence). This CDR3 is 12 amino acids long. V lost 8 bases, J lost 0 bases, and 7 bases lay in between. The CDR3 region has the DNA TGTGCCACCGGCTCGCTGAACACTGAAGCTTTCTTT. Translation: CATGSLNTEAFF.